A single sample is the source of the 17 T cell receptor beta chains below, sequenced in a study of T cells after yellow fever vaccination. TCRdb reprocessed the 5' RACE reads with MiXCR, giving one entry per CDR3 protein. The data hold 130,000 or so distinct CDR3 sequences, with approximately 16% observed a single time. Sequenced material: CD8+ T cells sorted from PBMCs, taken 5 days after the yellow fever booster vaccination. These receptors all stem from a man between 18 and 35 years old who received the YFV17D yellow fever vaccine.

This clonotype was counted a few times. CDR3 nucleotide sequence: TGTGCCAGCAGTCCCCCAGGGGTGGGAACCGGGGAGCTGTTTTTT. Its translation: CASSPPGVGTGELFF. The rearrangement joins TRBV7-6 to TRBJ2-2; D is possibly TRBD1 (6 bases). Trimming left V 6 bases short and J 5 bases short, with 16 bases between. The germline V gene encodes CDR1 SGHVS and CDR2 FNYEAQ. This CDR3 is built from 15 residues.

This clonotype has just a few counts. The rearrangement uses TRBV5-1 and TRBJ1-3, with D unresolved. CDR1 and CDR2 (germline): SGHRS, YFSETQ. The CDR3 runs 15 residues. Trimming stripped 4 bases from V and 0 bases from J, with 11 bases between. This CDR3 is CASSRDLGSGNTIYF. DNA of the CDR3: TGCGCCAGCAGCCGAGACCTCGGCTCTGGAAACACCATATATTTT.

This clonotype has at least ten counts. The CDR3 here is CASSFGQGADEQYV. The CDR3 DNA follows: TGTGCCAGCAGCTTTGGACAGGGGGCGGACGAGCAGTACGTC. V usage is TRBV5-5 and J usage is TRBJ2-7; TRBD1 matches at 11 bases. The V segment lost 2 bases and the J segment 5 bases; nucleotides outside the gene matches: 3. The CDR3 totals 14 residues. Germline values: CDR1 SGHKS, CDR2 YYEKEE (reference sequence).

This clonotype was seen a handful of times. This rearrangement joins TRBV20-1 to TRBJ2-7; D ambiguous. With 4 bases removed from V and 3 bases from J, the gap between germline ends came to 13 bases. Germline loops: CDR1 DFQATT, CDR2 SNEGSKA (reference sequence). CDR3 size: 13 residues. The CDR3 loop is CSATPGPSYEQYF. The CDR3, as DNA: TGCAGTGCTACTCCTGGACCGAGCTACGAGCAGTACTTC.

This clonotype was detected a few times. V gene TRBV6-5 combines with J gene TRBJ1-2, with D hard to call. Trimming left V 6 bases short and J 2 bases short, with 16 bases between. Germline V gene sequence: CDR1 MNHEY, CDR2 SVGAGI. The CDR3 contains 15 residues. This CDR3 is CASSEQQAINYGYTF. DNA for the CDR3: TGTGCCAGCAGCGAGCAGCAGGCAATCAACTATGGCTACACCTTC.

This rearrangement joins TRBV6-2 or TRBV6-3 to TRBJ2-7, with D possibly matching TRBD1 (5 bases). The CDR3 has 14 amino acids. V shed 2 bases and J shed 3 bases, with 11 bases lying between them. CDR1 is MNHEY and CDR2 is SVGEGT in the germline V gene. CDR3 protein: CASSYIDRYYEQYF. The DNA for the CDR3 is TGTGCCAGCAGTTACATCGACAGATACTACGAGCAGTACTTC.

The chain is built from TRBV5-1 and TRBJ2-7; TRBD2 matches at 7 bases. J gave up 4 bases and V 4 bases, and 8 bases lay outside the gene matches. Germline-derived CDR1 and CDR2 are SGHRS and YFSETQ. The CDR3 has 14 amino acids. CDR3 sequence reads: CASSPAGVGYEQYF. In DNA form, the CDR3 reads TGCGCCAGCAGCCCCGCGGGGGTCGGGTACGAGCAGTACTTC.

The chain combines TRBV7-8 with TRBJ2-2; 8 bases agree with TRBD2. Germline V gene sequence: CDR1 SGHVS, CDR2 FQNEAQ. The CDR3 extends over 15 amino acids. Trimming cost V 5 bases and J 6 bases; bases outside gene matches: 8. In nucleotides, the CDR3 is TGTGCCAGCAGCCCTCCGGGGGGGCAATCCGGGGAGCTGTTTTTT. This gives the protein CASSPPGGQSGELFF.

The genes are TRBV18 and TRBJ2-3, with D perhaps TRBD2 (5 bases). Germline loops: CDR1 KGHSH, CDR2 LQKENI. The V end lost 4 bases, the J end lost 4 bases, and 18 bases lay between the germline ends. CDR3 length: 16 residues. CDR3 coding DNA: TGTGCCAGCTCACGAACGTACGGGGAGTCCTCAGATACGCAGTATTTT. It translates to CASSRTYGESSDTQYF.

In this sample, this clonotype turned up a few times. The CDR3 reads CASSFPAGRETQYF. The CDR3 coding sequence is TGTGCCAGCAGTTTCCCGGCGGGAAGAGAGACCCAGTACTTC. The chain links TRBV12-3 or TRBV12-4 to TRBJ2-5; D is possibly TRBD2 (6 bases). V dropped 3 bases and J dropped 4 bases, with 12 bases sitting between them. The CDR3 is 14 amino acids.

Only a few counts were recorded for this clonotype. V gene TRBV20-1 combines with J gene TRBJ2-2; D is perhaps TRBD1 or TRBD2 (5 bases each). CDR3 size: 16 residues. Germline V gene lookup returns CDR1 DFQATT and CDR2 SNEGSKA (reference sequence). The ends were cut back, 0 bases at V and 6 bases at J, with 17 bases in the middle. DNA of the CDR3: TGCAGTGCTAGAGATGGGGCAGGGACCCCCGCCGGGGAGCTGTTTTTT. Amino acid sequence: CSARDGAGTPAGELFF.

This clonotype was seen only a few times. The gene calls are TRBV6-5 and TRBJ1-1; possible D gene TRBD1, 5 bases. V lost 0 bases, J lost 1 base, and 9 bases lay in between. Germline CDR1 is MNHEY and CDR2 is SVGAGI. The CDR3 covers 15 residues. The CDR3 spells CASSYSGTANTEAFF. The CDR3, as DNA: TGTGCCAGCAGTTACTCGGGGACGGCGAACACTGAAGCTTTCTTT.

This clonotype was observed a few times. The rearrangement uses TRBV7-8 and TRBJ2-7, with 8 nucleotides matching TRBD2. This CDR3 has 14 amino acids. Germline CDR1 and CDR2: SGHVS and FQNEAQ. V gave up 4 bases and J gave up 0 bases; unmatched junction bases: 2. The CDR3 reads CASSSGTSSYEQYV. The CDR3 region has the DNA TGTGCCAGCAGCTCCGGGACTAGCTCCTACGAGCAGTACGTC.

V and J are TRBV5-1 and TRBJ2-5; no definite D call. Trimming pared 2 bases from V and 1 base from J, leaving 12 bases between. The CDR3 runs 15 residues. Germline V lookup: CDR1 SGHRS, CDR2 YFSETQ. In DNA, the CDR3 is TGCGCCAGCAGCTTCATGGGGTGGGGCCAAGAGACCCAGTACTTC. Translating gives CASSFMGWGQETQYF.

This clonotype was found a few times. J is TRBJ1-4 and V is TRBV29-1; a weak D match, TRBD1 (5 bases). The CDR3 totals 14 residues. Trimming shortened V by 7 bases and J by 0 bases, and 12 bases separated the two germline ends. Germline lookup yields CDR1 SQVTM and CDR2 ANQGSEA. The CDR3 is CSAVGGATNEKLFF. In nucleotides, the CDR3 is TGCAGCGCCGTGGGGGGAGCAACTAATGAAAAACTGTTTTTT. Supplemented by reference TRBV29-1 and TRBJ1-4, the full variable domain reads SAVISQKPSRDICQRGTSLTIQCQVDSQVTMMFWYRQQPGQSLTLIATANQGSEATYESGFVIDKFPISRPNLTFSTLTVSNMSPEDSSIYLCSAVGGATNEKLFFGSGTQLSVL.

Only a few counts were recorded for this clonotype. The chain has TRBV9 and TRBJ2-3; D tentatively reads TRBD1 or TRBD2 (6 bases each). CDR1 SGDLS and CDR2 YYNGEE come from the germline V gene. The CDR3 is 19 residues long. Trimming left V 0 bases short and J 2 bases short, with 22 bases between. CDR3 DNA sequence: TGTGCCAGCAGCGTAGACCCCGGAGGGGGGAAGGGATTCACAGATACGCAGTATTTT. This encodes CASSVDPGGGKGFTDTQYF.

J is TRBJ1-1 and V is TRBV2; no firm D call. Germline CDR1 SNHLY, CDR2 FYNNEI. The V and J ends lost 8 bases and 4 bases respectively, with 8 bases between them. The CDR3 has 11 residues. CDR3 amino acids: CASLWSTEAFF. The CDR3 DNA sequence: TGTGCCAGCCTGTGGAGCACTGAAGCTTTCTTT.